The clone carrying this T cell receptor beta chain occurred a few times. These data are taken from a study of shared clonotypes between healthy human individuals. Only in-frame clones appear in the TCRdb table, and some are missing; sequencing was by immunoSEQ multiplex PCR. The sample includes about 1.1 million clones, 70% to 80% of them seen just once. The CDR3 length is 16 residues. V dropped 5 bases and J dropped 2; count of bases not matched to a gene: 9. CDR1 SGHAT and CDR2 FQNNGV come from the germline V gene. This receptor was obtained from a man aged 18 to 30 in good health. Some clones in this sample may be carry-over from other donors' samples. The chain employs TRBV11-2 and TRBJ2-7; 10 nucleotides agree with TRBD2. The sequenced material came from memory CD4+ T cells from PBMCs. Subset: CD45RA-negative fraction. As DNA, the CDR3 is TGTGCCAGCAGCCCGGGCCAGAGCGGGAGGGCCTACGAGCAGTACTTC. It encodes CASSPGQSGRAYEQYF.